Presented here are 3 T cell receptor beta chains from one specimen sequenced in a study of T cell responses to AZD1222 COVID-19 vaccine. This table comes from immunoSEQ multiplex PCR, and its TCRdb copy is limited to in-frame clones, with some not included. The sample lists approximately 150,000 clones, roughly nine tenths seen once, with 3% to 4% in the top ten. The sample in question was peripheral blood, obtained 28 days after the second AZD1222 dose. The receptors originated from an adult who received the AZD1222 COVID-19 vaccine.

This clone was picked up one time. The CDR3 region is CASSRGHWGSTGELFF. The CDR3 bases are TGTGCCAGCAGCCGGGGCCACTGGGGTAGCACCGGGGAGCTGTTTTTT. This chain joins TRBV4-2 and TRBJ2-2; a possible D gene is TRBD1 (5 bases). With 4 bases removed from V and 4 bases from J, the gap between germline ends came to 16 bases. This CDR3 has 16 residues. Germline V gene lookup returns CDR1 LGHNA and CDR2 YNFKEQ.

This chain connects TRBV19 to TRBJ2-7; D could derive from TRBD1 or TRBD2 (5 bases each). The V and J ends lost 5 bases and 2 bases respectively, with 19 bases between them. This CDR3 has 16 amino acids. CDR1 is LNHDA and CDR2 is SQIVND in the germline V gene (reference sequence). CDR3 bases: TGTGCCAGTAGTCCGGAGGTTAGGCAGGGAGCCTACGAGCAGTACTTC. Translating gives CASSPEVRQGAYEQYF.

V is TRBV20-1 and J is TRBJ2-3, with TRBD1 matching over 7 bases. CDR1 is DFQATT and CDR2 is SNEGSKA in the germline V gene (reference sequence). The CDR3 has 11 amino acids. CDR3 sequence reads: CRGTGTDTQYF. CDR3 coding DNA: TGCAGGGGGACAGGCACAGATACGCAGTATTTT.